A selection of T cell receptor beta chains follows, all from one sample in a study of human T cells and chemical hapten exposure. TCRdb re-called the RACE reads with MiXCR, one entry per CDR3 protein. Found here are 240,000 or so distinct CDR3 sequences, more than 6.5% of them singletons; the top ten hold about 2.1%. The starting material was whole blood, obtained in connection with sensitization to the hapten diphenylcyclopropenone (DPC). The receptors originated from a woman in her thirties or forties with alopecia areata. Some clones in this sample may be carry-over from other donors' samples. The CDR3 runs from the conserved cysteine through the conserved F or W. D genes are given only for firm matches. The size entry is marked missing in some rows and otherwise reads once, few, many or a size class.

>TRBV9|-|-|TRBJ1-5
CASSVSDFNQPQHF
TGTGCCAGCAGCGTATCGGACTTCAATCAGCCCCAGCATTTT
>TRBV20-1|-|-|TRBJ2-3
CSARVGRSTDTQYF
TGCAGTGCTAGAGTGGGGCGGTCCACAGATACGCAGTATTTT
>TRBV2|TRBD1|few|TRBJ2-2
CASSPRTGSTGELFF
TGTGCCAGCAGTCCCCGGACAGGGTCCACCGGGGAGCTGTTTTTT
>TRBV7-2|-|-|TRBJ2-3
CASSLGRLADTQYF
TGTGCCAGCAGCTTAGGTCGGCTAGCTGATACGCAGTATTTT
>TRBV6-2/TRBV6-3|-|many|TRBJ2-7
CASSSPQGIYEQYF
TGTGCCAGCAGTTCTCCCCAGGGGATCTACGAGCAGTACTTC
>TRBV10-3|TRBD1|few|TRBJ1-6
CAISVTGTSSPLHF
TGTGCCATCAGTGTGACAGGGACTAGTTCACCCCTCCACTTT
>TRBV12-3/TRBV12-4|-|-|TRBJ2-3
CASSSLVRDPLLTDTQYF
TGTGCCAGCAGCTCCCTAGTCCGGGACCCTCTACTCACAGATACGCAGTATTTT
>TRBV2|-|-|TRBJ1-2
CASSGRARCTF
TGTGCCAGCAGTGGGAGGGCGCGCTGCACCTTC
>TRBV7-2|-|-|TRBJ2-3
CASSRTVRTDTQYF
TGTGCCAGCAGCCGGACAGTCAGGACAGATACGCAGTATTTT
>TRBV6-2/TRBV6-3|-|few|TRBJ2-1
CASSGGYEQFF
TGTGCCAGCAGTGGGGGTTATGAGCAGTTCTTC
>TRBV7-8|-|-|TRBJ1-3
CASSPVAGTGNTIYF
TGTGCCAGCAGTCCCGTGGCGGGCACTGGAAACACCATATATTTT
>TRBV20-1|TRBD2|few|TRBJ2-1
CSARYHLAGGGNEQFF
TGCAGTGCTAGATATCACCTAGCGGGAGGGGGCAATGAGCAGTTCTTC
>TRBV11-2|-|few|TRBJ2-7
CASSLDPGSTYEQYF
TGTGCCAGCAGCTTAGATCCGGGAAGCACCTACGAGCAGTACTTC
>TRBV6-5|-|few|TRBJ2-3
CASSRVSRSSTDTQYF
TGTGCCAGCAGCCGAGTGTCCCGCTCTAGCACAGATACGCAGTATTTT
>TRBV2|TRBD2|few|TRBJ2-3
CASMLLAGTTDTQYF
TGTGCCAGCATGTTGCTAGCGGGGACCACAGATACGCAGTATTTT
>TRBV5-1|-|many|TRBJ2-1
CASSLRRGAYNEQFF
TGCGCCAGCAGCTTGAGGAGAGGTGCCTACAATGAGCAGTTCTTC
>TRBV7-2|TRBD2|many|TRBJ2-5
CASRATSGSQETQYF
TGTGCCAGCAGGGCGACTAGCGGGTCACAAGAGACCCAGTACTTC
>TRBV10-3|-|-|TRBJ2-5
CAISRQPQETQYF
TGTGCCATCAGTAGACAGCCCCAAGAGACCCAGTACTTC
>TRBV29-1|TRBD1|few|TRBJ1-2
CSVQGARDGYTF
TGCAGCGTCCAGGGGGCTCGCGATGGCTACACCTTC
>TRBV5-1|-|many|TRBJ2-3
CASSLMGRTDTQYF
TGCGCCAGCAGCTTGATGGGGAGGACAGATACGCAGTATTTT
>TRBV5-1|-|-|TRBJ1-5
CASSPGPYNQPQHF
TGCGCCAGCAGCCCCGGGCCCTACAATCAGCCCCAGCATTTT
>TRBV3-1|-|many|TRBJ2-1
CASSHTGTLSAGEQFF
TGTGCCAGCAGCCATACCGGGACTCTGAGTGCGGGTGAGCAGTTCTTC
>TRBV29-1|-|few|TRBJ2-2
CSVGPPRPGELFF
TGCAGCGTTGGACCCCCGAGGCCCGGGGAGCTGTTTTTT
>TRBV7-8|TRBD1|-|TRBJ1-5
CASSSNPGQGRFQPQHF
TGTGCCAGCAGCTCCAACCCGGGACAGGGAAGGTTTCAGCCCCAGCATTTT
>TRBV20-1|-|many|TRBJ2-5
CSASPQGIGKTQYF
TGCAGTGCTAGTCCACAGGGTATCGGGAAGACCCAGTACTTC
>TRBV21-1|-|many|TRBJ1-1
CASSKKTRRKLNTEAFF
TGTGCCAGCAGCAAAAAAACCCGCCGGAAATTGAACACTGAAGCTTTCTTT
>TRBV6-2/TRBV6-3|TRBD2|many|TRBJ2-3
CASSPPGLHTDTQYF
TGTGCCAGCAGTCCCCCGGGACTACACACAGATACGCAGTATTTT
>TRBV20-1|TRBD1|many|TRBJ1-1
CSANRGAGTEAFF
TGCAGTGCTAACAGGGGAGCGGGCACTGAAGCTTTCTTT
>TRBV5-1|TRBD2|many|TRBJ2-3
CASRSSGTSTDTQYF
TGCGCCAGCAGGAGTAGCGGGACCTCCACAGATACGCAGTATTTT
>TRBV28|-|-|TRBJ1-3
CASMAGNTIYF
TGTGCCAGCATGGCTGGAAACACCATATATTTT
>TRBV10-3|-|-|TRBJ2-7
CAARAGEEYEQYF
TGTGCCGCCAGGGCCGGCGAAGAATACGAGCAGTACTTC
>TRBV7-2|-|many|TRBJ2-1
CASSQPVSNEQFF
TGTGCCAGCAGCCAACCAGTTTCTAATGAGCAGTTCTTC
>TRBV5-6|-|-|TRBJ2-1
CASSLGRFQFF
TGTGCCAGCAGCTTGGGAAGGTTTCAGTTCTTC
>TRBV6-1|TRBD1|few|TRBJ2-5
CASSGGQGLKTQYF
TGTGCCAGCAGTGGGGGACAGGGCTTGAAGACCCAGTACTTC
>TRBV5-5|-|few|TRBJ1-1
CASSSPGGGNTEAFF
TGTGCCAGCAGCTCCCCTGGAGGGGGGAACACTGAAGCTTTCTTT
>TRBV6-5|-|many|TRBJ2-7
CASSYSPGDYEQYF
TGTGCCAGCAGTTACTCCCCCGGTGACTACGAGCAGTACTTC
>TRBV6-1|-|-|TRBJ2-3
CASSARGPSTDTQYF
TGTGCCAGCAGTGCCAGGGGACCAAGCACAGATACGCAGTATTTT
>TRBV5-1|-|many|TRBJ2-7
CASSLLSPREQYF
TGCGCCAGCAGCTTACTGTCTCCCAGGGAGCAGTACTTC
>TRBV5-1|-|-|TRBJ2-6
CASRASVPTVLTF
TGCGCCAGCCGAGCTTCAGTCCCTACTGTCCTGACTTTC
>TRBV28|-|few|TRBJ1-2
CASSLRVDNRGYTF
TGTGCCAGCAGTTTGAGGGTCGACAACAGGGGCTACACCTTC
>TRBV4-3|TRBD2|once|TRBJ2-1
CASSPQGPGRNEQFF
TGCGCCAGCAGCCCTCAGGGCCCCGGGAGGAATGAGCAGTTCTTC